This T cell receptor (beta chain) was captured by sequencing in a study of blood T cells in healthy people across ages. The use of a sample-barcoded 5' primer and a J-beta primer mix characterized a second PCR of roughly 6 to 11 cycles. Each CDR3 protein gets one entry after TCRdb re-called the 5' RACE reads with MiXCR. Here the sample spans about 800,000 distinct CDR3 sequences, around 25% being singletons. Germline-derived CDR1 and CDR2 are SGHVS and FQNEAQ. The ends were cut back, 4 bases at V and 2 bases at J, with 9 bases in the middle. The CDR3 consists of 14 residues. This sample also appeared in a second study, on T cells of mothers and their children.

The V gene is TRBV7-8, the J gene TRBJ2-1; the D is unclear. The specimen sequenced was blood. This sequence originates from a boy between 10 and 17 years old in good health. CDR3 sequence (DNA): TGTGCCAGCAGCTCCACCACTACCTACAATGAGCAGTTCTTC. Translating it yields CASSSTTTYNEQFF.